This is a list of T cell receptor beta chains from one sample in a study of T cell changes during pregnancy in multiple sclerosis. Repertoires were generated with immunoSEQ multiplex PCR, while TCRdb's copy carries only in-frame clones and drops some. Seen here are approximately 1,200 clones, approximately 80% observed once, and the top ten hold under 60%. Sequencing was carried out using CD4+ T cells from PBMCs (not recorded whether the cells were cultured). These receptors came from a female patient with multiple sclerosis, enrolled in a pregnancy study. Some clones in this sample may be carry-over from other donors' samples. CDR3s include the opening cysteine and the closing phenylalanine or tryptophan. The D gene is left open where the match is weak. Size is stated for part of the rows, as once, few or many counts, or as a class when the clone is expanded.

>.|TRBJ1-6|once|TRBV15
CATSREEYNSPLHF
TGTGCCACCAGCAGAGAGGAATATAATTCACCCCTCCACTTT
>.|TRBJ1-2|.|TRBV18
CASSPGDGNGGYTF
TGTGCCAGCTCACCTGGAGACGGGAATGGAGGCTACACCTTC
>TRBD2|TRBJ2-2|.|TRBV5-1
CASSFSGRASGELFF
TGCGCCAGCAGCTTTAGCGGGAGGGCCTCCGGGGAGCTGTTTTTT
>.|TRBJ1-3|few|TRBV6-1
CASRPRDNGNTIYF
TGTGCCAGCAGACCCCGGGACAATGGAAACACCATATATTTT
>.|TRBJ2-3|once|TRBV29-1
CSVVLADTQYF
TGCAGCGTTGTTCTGGCAGATACGCAGTATTTT
>TRBD1|TRBJ2-1|.|TRBV9
CASSVIGQGAGNEQFF
TGTGCCAGCAGCGTAATAGGACAGGGGGCGGGAAATGAGCAGTTCTTC
>.|TRBJ1-2|few|TRBV2
CASSNRDGYGYTF
TGTGCCAGCAGCAACCGGGACGGGTATGGCTACACCTTC
>TRBD2|TRBJ2-7|.|TRBV4-2
CASSQALAGVGEQYF
TGTGCCAGCAGCCAAGCCCTAGCGGGAGTAGGGGAGCAGTACTTC
>TRBD1|TRBJ2-1|few|TRBV11-1
CASSLRDRGIYEQFF
TGTGCCAGCAGCCTCCGGGACAGGGGTATCTATGAGCAGTTCTTC
>.|TRBJ2-7|.|TRBV9
CASSVAVSSYEQYF
TGTGCCAGCAGCGTAGCGGTTAGCTCCTACGAGCAGTACTTC
>.|TRBJ1-1|.|TRBV5-1
CASSLRGSILTEAFF
TGCGCCAGCAGCTTGCGTGGCAGCATCCTCACTGAAGCTTTCTTT
>TRBD1|TRBJ2-1|few|TRBV28
CASSFGQGVYNEQFF
TGTGCCAGCAGTTTTGGACAGGGGGTATACAATGAGCAGTTCTTC
>.|TRBJ2-7|.|TRBV19
CASSMSGPSEQYF
TGTGCCAGTAGTATGTCTGGACCCAGCGAGCAGTACTTC
>.|TRBJ1-1|large|TRBV10-1
CASTRGGMNTEAFF
TGCGCCAGCACCCGGGGCGGAATGAACACTGAAGCTTTCTTT
>.|TRBJ2-4|.|TRBV15
CATSGTPGNIQYF
TGTGCCACCAGCGGGACTCCGGGGAACATTCAGTACTTC
>.|TRBJ2-2|.|TRBV25-1
CARWDDLFF
TGTGCCAGATGGGACGATCTGTTTTTT
>.|TRBJ2-3|.|TRBV27
CASTSFDRQDTQYF
TGTGCCAGCACCTCCTTCGACCGGCAAGATACGCAGTATTTT
>.|TRBJ2-3|.|TRBV7-6
CASSLGVGQDTQYF
TGTGCCAGCAGCTTAGGGGTGGGCCAAGATACGCAGTATTTT
>.|TRBJ2-1|.|TRBV7-2
CASSPRRRLEQFF
TGTGCCAGCAGCCCTAGGCGGAGACTAGAGCAGTTCTTC
>.|TRBJ1-2|once|TRBV7-1
CASSLNEGKTYGYTF
TGTGCCAGCAGCTTAAACGAGGGAAAGACCTATGGCTACACCTTC
>.|TRBJ1-6|.|TRBV5-1
CASSLEGRPLHF
TGCGCCAGCAGCTTGGAGGGGCGACCCCTCCACTTT
>.|TRBJ2-6|.|TRBV4-3
CASSKTRGRSQSRANVLTF
TGCGCCAGCAGCAAAACGCGAGGACGGTCACAAAGTCGGGCCAACGTCCTGACTTTC
>.|TRBJ1-5|.|TRBV10-3
CAISEGGQPQHF
TGTGCCATCAGTGAGGGGGGTCAGCCCCAGCATTTT
>.|TRBJ2-7|.|TRBV6-4
CASSYRGRDYEQYF
TGTGCCAGCAGTTACAGGGGGAGGGACTACGAGCAGTACTTC
>TRBD2|TRBJ2-1|medium-sized|TRBV5-1
CASSIGLAAYNEQFF
TGCGCCAGCAGCATAGGACTAGCGGCCTACAATGAGCAGTTCTTC
>TRBD2|TRBJ2-1|.|TRBV30
CAWSPQRREGTEQFF
TGTGCCTGGAGTCCCCAAAGACGGGAGGGCACTGAGCAGTTCTTC
>.|TRBJ2-1|medium-sized|TRBV29-1
CSVDIVLYNEQFF
TGCAGCGTTGATATCGTCCTTTACAATGAGCAGTTCTTC
>.|TRBJ1-1|.|TRBV20-1
CSATDYTEAFF
TGCAGTGCTACCGATTACACTGAAGCTTTCTTT
>.|TRBJ1-3|.|TRBV6-1
CASQIGNTIYF
TGTGCCAGCCAGATCGGAAACACCATATATTTT
>.|TRBJ1-2|.|TRBV9
CASSVNTDYGYTF
TGTGCCAGCAGCGTCAATACGGACTATGGCTACACCTTC
>.|TRBJ1-2|.|TRBV9
CASSVDTGKGGGYTF
TGTGCCAGCAGCGTAGATACGGGGAAGGGGGGGGGCTACACCTTC
>TRBD1|TRBJ2-3|.|TRBV6-5
CASSSGTGGADTQYF
TGTGCCAGCAGTTCAGGGACAGGGGGCGCAGATACGCAGTATTTT
>TRBD1|TRBJ1-1|.|TRBV5-4
CASGTEKNTEAFF
TGTGCCAGTGGGACAGAAAAGAACACTGAAGCTTTCTTT
>.|TRBJ2-7|.|TRBV7-6
CASSSVRGPTSYEQYF
TGTGCCAGCAGCTCCGTTAGGGGCCCCACCTCCTACGAGCAGTACTTC
>TRBD2|TRBJ2-1|.|TRBV4-2
CASSQRLVTGGNNEQFF
TGTGCCAGCAGCCAGCGCTTAGTGACGGGGGGGAACAATGAGCAGTTCTTC
>TRBD1|TRBJ1-2|large|TRBV6-5
CASSGWGQGAHGYTF
TGTGCCAGCAGTGGATGGGGACAGGGGGCCCATGGCTACACCTTC
>.|TRBJ2-2|once|TRBV1
CTSSQARPDTGELFF
TGCACCAGCAGCCAAGCCCGGCCGGACACCGGGGAGCTGTTTTTT
>TRBD2|TRBJ2-7|.|TRBV6-5
CASSYYVTGGPYEQYF
TGTGCCAGCAGTTATTACGTGACGGGGGGGCCCTACGAGCAGTACTTC
>TRBD1|TRBJ2-1|.|TRBV25-1
CASERLDRGIYNEQFF
TGTGCCAGCGAGCGGCTTGACAGGGGGATCTACAATGAGCAGTTCTTC
>.|TRBJ2-7|.|TRBV7-2
CASSNQGRRNEQYF
TGTGCCAGCAGCAATCAGGGGAGGAGGAACGAGCAGTACTTC
>.|TRBJ2-5|few|TRBV4-1
CASSQDLGPGETQYF
TGTGCCAGCAGCCAAGATCTGGGCCCGGGGGAGACCCAGTACTTC
>.|TRBJ2-1|.|TRBV13
CASSLNGDNEQFF
TGTGCCAGCAGCCTAAATGGGGACAATGAGCAGTTCTTC
>TRBD1|TRBJ1-1|.|TRBV9
CASSGGQGMNTEAFF
TGTGCCAGCAGCGGGGGACAGGGGATGAACACTGAAGCTTTCTTT
>.|TRBJ2-1|once|TRBV2
CASSDYEQFF
TGTGCCAGCAGTGACTACGAGCAGTTCTTC
>TRBD2|TRBJ2-3|.|TRBV7-2
CASSFGTRGDTQYF
TGTGCCAGCAGCTTTGGGACTAGGGGGGATACGCAGTATTTT
>.|TRBJ2-7|few|TRBV6-1
CASSEARVYEQYF
TGTGCCAGCAGTGAAGCGCGGGTCTACGAGCAGTACTTC
>TRBD1|TRBJ1-6|few|TRBV5-1
CATRQGGDDSPLHF
TGCGCCACCAGGCAGGGGGGCGACGATTCACCCCTCCACTTT
>.|TRBJ2-7|.|TRBV7-6
CASSLLGLGESSYEQYF
TGTGCCAGCAGCTTATTGGGGTTGGGGGAGAGCTCCTACGAGCAGTACTTC
>.|TRBJ2-1|.|TRBV19
CASSIMARSSYNEQFF
TGTGCCAGTAGTATAATGGCCAGAAGCTCCTACAATGAGCAGTTCTTC
>.|TRBJ2-1|.|TRBV7-8
CASSPVAGEQFF
TGTGCCAGCAGCCCAGTAGCTGGAGAGCAGTTCTTC